The T cell receptor beta chain under discussion was sequenced for a study of prognosis after radiotherapy for stage I lung cancer. Findings and caveats of the study: Stereotactic body radiation therapy was followed by a fall in unique TCR clone counts, with a median of approximately 10,000 versus 7,000. Patients with distant metastases had lower Shannon entropy after stereotactic body radiation therapy.

It was by two-round multiplex PCR that TCR beta CDR3 was amplified from genomic DNA. Specific primers for each TRBV and TRBJ gene were what first-round PCR used. Via MiXCR, TCRdb re-called the multiplex PCR reads, giving one row per CDR3 protein. The table includes some 15,000 distinct CDR3 sequences, about 60% detected once. V was clipped by 6 bases and J by 11 bases, with 17 bases between them. This CDR3 region has 14 residues. CDR1 is MDHEN, CDR2 SYDVKM, per germline. By sample share, this clonotype is medium-sized. What it binds is unknown. The V call is TRBV28, the J call TRBJ1-6; D gene ambiguous. Sequenced material: PBMCs, taken before or after stereotactic body radiation therapy (not recorded which). This clonotype was obtained from a donor aged 50 or older with non-small cell lung cancer. CDR3 region: CASRPGGGSAPLHF. For the CDR3, the DNA is TGTGCCAGCAGGCCCGGTGGAGGGAGTGCACCCCTCCACTTT. Full variable domain (remainder filled in from reference TRBV28 and TRBJ1-6): DVKVTQSSRYLVKRTGEKVFLECVQDMDHENMFWYRQDPGLGLRLIYFSYDVKMKEKGDIPEGYSVSREKKERFSLILESASTNQTSMYLCASRPGGGSAPLHFGNGTRLTVT.